These T cell receptor beta chains were read from a single sample in a study of T-cell reconstitution after alpha-beta-depleted transplantation in children. TCRdb fed the PCR reads into MiXCR, producing one record per CDR3 protein. Here the sample spans 80,000 to 95,000 distinct CDR3 sequences, about 8% being singletons. Sequencing was performed on PBMCs from the stem cell graft donor, taken from the stem cell graft. These receptors all stem from a human donor who donated a stem cell graft to a child with congenital amegakaryocytic thrombocytopenia. The CDR3 runs from the conserved cysteine through the conserved F or W. A D gene is named only where the DNA matches it firmly. A row's size may be missing; if present it is once, few, many or a size class.

-,TRBV28,TRBJ2-6,-,TGTGCCAGCAGTTCCCCGGCGGGGGCCAACGTCCTGACTTTC,CASSSPAGANVLTF
many,TRBV20-1,TRBJ2-7,-,TGCGGAGGAGGGAGCTCCTACGAGCAGTACTTC,CGGGSSYEQYF
many,TRBV12-3/TRBV12-4,TRBJ1-1,-,TGTGCCAGCAGTTTAGAGCCTCCTGCCAGGGAGCAGCCTTTTTTTATAAACACTGAAGCTTTCTTT,CASSLEPPAREQPFFINTEAFF
many,TRBV20-1,TRBJ2-5,-,TGCAGTGCTAGAGAAGAGACCCAGTACTTC,CSAREETQYF
many,TRBV10-3,TRBJ2-5,-,TGTGCCATCAGTGAGTCAGTACACCAAGAGACCCAGTACTTC,CAISESVHQETQYF
many,TRBV20-1,TRBJ2-3,-,TGCAGTGCTAACCCCGCTAGCGACCCCACAGATACGCAGTATTTT,CSANPASDPTDTQYF
many,TRBV2,TRBJ1-6,-,TGTGCCAGCAGTGAAAGGTTTTATAATTCACCCCTCCACTTT,CASSERFYNSPLHF
few,TRBV20-1,TRBJ2-5,-,TGCAGTGCTATGGCAGGGTCAGAGACCCAGTACTTC,CSAMAGSETQYF
many,TRBV6-1,TRBJ2-7,TRBD2,TGTGCCAGCAGTCCTAGCGGCTCTACCTACGAGCAGTACTTC,CASSPSGSTYEQYF
few,TRBV12-3/TRBV12-4,TRBJ1-4,TRBD1,TGTGCCAGCAGTCGCGACAGGGGTGAAAAACTGTTTTTT,CASSRDRGEKLFF
-,TRBV7-8,TRBJ2-3,-,TGTGCCAGCAGCCTACGGGACACTAGCCCAGATACGCAGTATTTT,CASSLRDTSPDTQYF
-,TRBV11-2,TRBJ2-6,TRBD2,TGTGCCAGCAGCTTAACTAGCGGGAGGATGGCCAACGTCCTGACTTTC,CASSLTSGRMANVLTF
many,TRBV7-2,TRBJ1-5,-,TGTGCCAGCAGCCTAGACCCGCAGGATCAGCCCCAGCATTTT,CASSLDPQDQPQHF
many,TRBV7-9,TRBJ2-5,-,TGTGCCAGCAGCCTCCGGGATCAAGAGACCCAGTACTTC,CASSLRDQETQYF
few,TRBV2,TRBJ1-5,TRBD1,TGTGCCAGCAGCTGGACAGGAGGGAGCTATCAGCCCCAGCATTTT,CASSWTGGSYQPQHF
-,TRBV7-8,TRBJ2-3,-,TGTGCCAGCAGCTTAGCGGGGACCGATTTAATTCAGTATTTT,CASSLAGTDLIQYF
many,TRBV5-1,TRBJ1-2,TRBD1,TGCGCCAGCAGCTTGGACGGGCAGGGGGCGTATGGCTACACCTTC,CASSLDGQGAYGYTF
many,TRBV20-1,TRBJ1-2,-,TGCAGTGCTAACAAAGACGGAGGGTATGGCTACACCTTC,CSANKDGGYGYTF
many,TRBV28,TRBJ2-7,-,TGTGCCAGCAGTTTTCTCGGCTACGAGCAGTACTTC,CASSFLGYEQYF
-,TRBV20-1,TRBJ2-7,-,TGCAGTCCAGAAGGGCAGAACGAGCAGTACTTC,CSPEGQNEQYF
many,TRBV29-1,TRBJ1-2,-,TGCAGCGTTGAACATAACGGCTATGGCTACACCTTC,CSVEHNGYGYTF
few,TRBV20-1,TRBJ2-7,TRBD2,TGCAGTGCTAGTCTGGGACTAGCGGGAGGAACCTACGAGCAGTACTTC,CSASLGLAGGTYEQYF
many,TRBV20-1,TRBJ1-1,TRBD1,TGCAGTGCTCGGCGGACAGGGTTAGGCACTGAAGCTTTCTTT,CSARRTGLGTEAFF
many,TRBV6-2/TRBV6-3,TRBJ2-7,-,TGTGCCAGCAGGGGTCTCCTCTCCTACGAGCAGTACTTC,CASRGLLSYEQYF
many,TRBV12-3/TRBV12-4,TRBJ1-2,-,TGTGCCAGCAGTTTAGAGAGGGGGATCTATGGCTACACCTTC,CASSLERGIYGYTF
many,TRBV2,TRBJ2-7,TRBD1,TGTGCCAGCAGTGACGGGACAGGGGGCTACGAGCAGTACTTC,CASSDGTGGYEQYF
few,TRBV11-3,TRBJ2-3,TRBD2,TGTGCCAGCAGCTTAGGGGGAGGGCTGGCAGATACGCAGTATTTT,CASSLGGGLADTQYF
many,TRBV5-1,TRBJ1-1,-,TGCGCCAGCAGCTTGGGAAGGGGGGGGTTGAACACTGAAGCTTTCTTT,CASSLGRGGLNTEAFF
many,TRBV7-9,TRBJ1-1,-,TGTGCCAGCAGCTTGACTATTACAGGGAACCCTGAAGCTTTCTTT,CASSLTITGNPEAFF
-,TRBV6-1,TRBJ2-7,-,TGTGCCAGCGCTAGGGAGCGGCGACACTACGAGCAGTACTTC,CASARERRHYEQYF
many,TRBV11-2,TRBJ2-3,TRBD2,TGTGCCAGCAGCTTTAGCGGGAGAGGGACAGATACGCAGTATTTT,CASSFSGRGTDTQYF
many,TRBV20-1,TRBJ1-2,-,TGCAGTGCGCCTGAACAGGGAGGCTATGGCTACACCTTC,CSAPEQGGYGYTF
many,TRBV15,TRBJ2-3,TRBD2,TGTGCCACCAGCGGACTAGCGGGTAGCACAGATACGCAGTATTTT,CATSGLAGSTDTQYF
many,TRBV4-1,TRBJ1-6,-,TGCGCCAGCAGCCAAGATCCCCGGGGATCAGGGTATTCACCCCTCCACTTT,CASSQDPRGSGYSPLHF
-,TRBV15,TRBJ1-1,TRBD1,TGTGCCACCAGCAAAAACAGGGGAGGAACTGAAGCTTTCTTT,CATSKNRGGTEAFF
many,TRBV7-9,TRBJ1-2,-,TGTGCCAGCAGCCTTCCGGGGGGGCAAGAGACCTTC,CASSLPGGQETF
many,TRBV14,TRBJ1-1,-,TGTGCCAGCAGCCAAGTCTCAGGGGCTGAAGCTTTCTTT,CASSQVSGAEAFF
many,TRBV20-1,TRBJ2-7,-,TGCAGTGCAGCTCCGGCGACGACTACCGGCTACGAGCAGTACTTC,CSAAPATTTGYEQYF